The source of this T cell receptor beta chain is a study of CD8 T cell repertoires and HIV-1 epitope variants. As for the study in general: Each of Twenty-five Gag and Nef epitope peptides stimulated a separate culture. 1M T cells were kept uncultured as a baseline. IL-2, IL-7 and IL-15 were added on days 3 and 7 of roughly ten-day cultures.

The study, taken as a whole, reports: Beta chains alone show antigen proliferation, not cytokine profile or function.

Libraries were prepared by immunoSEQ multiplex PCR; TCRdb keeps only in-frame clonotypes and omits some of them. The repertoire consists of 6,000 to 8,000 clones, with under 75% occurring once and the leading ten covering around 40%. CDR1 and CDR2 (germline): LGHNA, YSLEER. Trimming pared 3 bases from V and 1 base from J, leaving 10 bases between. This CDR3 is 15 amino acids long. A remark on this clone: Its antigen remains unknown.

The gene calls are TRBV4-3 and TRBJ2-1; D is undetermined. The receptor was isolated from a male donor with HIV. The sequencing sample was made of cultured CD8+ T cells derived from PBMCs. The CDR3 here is CASSHLLLSYNEQFF. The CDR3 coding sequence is TGCGCCAGCAGCCACTTACTTCTATCCTACAATGAGCAGTTCTTC.